The 9 T cell receptor beta chains in this list originate from one sample, sequenced in a study of T cells in Graves' hyperthyroidism and ophthalmopathy (dated by TCRdb to the late 2010s). Receptor libraries were prepared by multiplex PCR. The sample was run on an Illumina HiSeq 2000. The TCR beta CDR3 regions were amplified from RNA transcripts. The TCR CDR3 was subjected to a first round of RT-PCR using the HTBI primer set and the Qiagen OneStep RT-PCR kit. TCRdb redid the processing of the public reads, applying fastp at Q25 and MiXCR, and retained in-frame beta chains. For every CDR3 protein sequence, its rows merge into one entry that carries the most common genes and DNA. The sample table lists around 340,000 distinct CDR3 sequences, approximately 18% of them with a count of one. Of the sample, 34% falls within the top ten clones. Sequenced sample: blood. These receptors all come from a woman aged 25 to 39 with Graves' hyperthyroidism that later progressed to Graves' ophthalmopathy.

This clonotype has a count of ten or more. The V call is TRBV7-9, the J call TRBJ1-1; D perhaps matches TRBD1 (6 bases). The germline CDR1 and CDR2 sequences are SEHNR and FQNEAQ (reference sequence). This CDR3 region has 15 residues. Trimming stripped 5 bases from V and 0 bases from J, with 13 bases between. CDR3: CASSPQGLVNTEAFF. Written as DNA, the CDR3 is TGTGCCAGCAGCCCACAGGGCCTAGTGAACACTGAAGCTTTCTTT.

This clonotype was seen only a few times. V is TRBV7-9 and J is TRBJ1-2, with D unclear. The CDR3 is made up of 14 amino acids. Germline V lookup: CDR1 SEHNR, CDR2 FQNEAQ (reference sequence). The V and J ends lost 1 base and 7 bases respectively, with 13 bases between them. CDR3 in amino acids: CASSLGIDPSGYTF. The CDR3 DNA is TGTGCCAGCAGCTTAGGAATAGACCCGTCTGGCTACACCTTC.

This clonotype was observed a few times. J is TRBJ2-1 and V is TRBV27, with 13 bases identical to TRBD2. CDR1 MNHEY and CDR2 SMNVEV come from the germline V gene (reference sequence). The CDR3 has 16 amino acids. Trimming at V came to 4 bases and at J to 9 bases, leaving 9 bases not matched to a gene. The CDR3, as DNA: TGTGCCAGCAGTTCTAGCGGACTAGCGGGAGTTACTGAGCAGTTCTTC. It yields the protein CASSSSGLAGVTEQFF.

This clonotype has a handful of counts. The CDR3 DNA reads as TGTGCCAGCAGCCAAGACGATGGCTTACAATACGACGTTAACAATGAGCAGTTCTTC. Protein: CASSQDDGLQYDVNNEQFF. The chain has TRBV3-1 and TRBJ2-1; D is unclear. This CDR3 spans 19 amino acids. Germline V gene lookup returns CDR1 LGHDT and CDR2 YNNKEL (reference sequence). Between the trimmed V and J ends, which lost 0 bases and 5 bases, there was a span of 23 bases.

This clonotype was seen many times. This chain links TRBV20-1 with TRBJ2-5; 10 bases are a match to TRBD2. Germline V lookup: CDR1 DFQATT, CDR2 SNEGSKA (reference sequence). The CDR3 is made up of 14 amino acids. CDR3 sequence: CRTGASGSAETQYF. In DNA form, the CDR3 reads TGCAGGACGGGGGCTAGCGGGAGCGCCGAGACCCAGTACTTC.

This clonotype was recorded many times. The gene calls are TRBV5-1 and TRBJ1-1; 8 bases fit TRBD1. The V segment lost 1 base and the J segment 1 base; nucleotides outside the gene matches: 3. The CDR3 runs to 15 residues. Germline loops: CDR1 SGHRS, CDR2 YFSETQ. The CDR3 sequence: CASSLSDRGNTEAFF. The CDR3 bases are TGCGCCAGCAGCTTGTCCGACAGGGGGAACACTGAAGCTTTCTTT.

This clonotype was counted at least ten times. The V and J genes are TRBV6-1 and TRBJ1-3; D is unclear. Germline V gene sequence: CDR1 MNHNS, CDR2 SASEGT. V was shortened by 8 bases and J by 3 bases, with 14 bases between the two germline ends. This CDR3 has 14 residues. The CDR3 DNA sequence: TGTGCCAGCCAGGAATTGGATATTGGAAACACCATATATTTT. This sequence encodes CASQELDIGNTIYF.

This clonotype appeared many times. The chain joins TRBV28 to TRBJ2-7; TRBD2 might be the D (5 bases). The CDR3 totals 13 residues. Germline CDR1 is MDHEN and CDR2 is SYDVKM. With 3 bases removed from V and 5 bases from J, the gap between germline ends came to 11 bases. CDR3 bases: TGTGCCAGCAGTTTGGGAGAGTCCAACGAGCAGTACTTC. It translates to CASSLGESNEQYF.

This clonotype was detected a few times. For the CDR3, the DNA is TGTGCCTGGAGGATCAATCCGGACACTGAAGCTTTCTTT. Amino acids: CAWRINPDTEAFF. This sequence joins TRBV30 and TRBJ1-1; D not certain. V gave up 3 bases and J gave up 3 bases, with 11 bases separating them. This CDR3 has 13 amino acids. The germline V gene has CDR1 GTSNPN and CDR2 SVGIG (reference sequence).